Each of the 25 T cell receptor beta chains below was sequenced from the same sample in a study of OX40 agonist ivuxolimab in advanced cancers. The table came from immunoSEQ multiplex PCR; TCRdb's copy has only in-frame clones and leaves some out. The data contain about 20,000 clones, 80% to 90% of them singletons. The material was CD4+ or CD8+ T cells sorted from blood, obtained in a trial of the OX40 agonist ivuxolimab. The receptors shown here come from an adult with an advanced solid tumor such as melanoma, head and neck, liver or kidney cancer.

J is TRBJ2-5 and V is TRBV7-9; D is possibly TRBD1 or TRBD2 (5 bases each). The CDR3 runs 15 residues. Germline CDR1 SEHNR, CDR2 FQNEAQ (reference sequence). V was clipped by 1 base and J by 4 bases, with 13 bases between them. The chain's CDR3 is CASSLGLGTLETQYF. CDR3 bases: TGTGCCAGCAGCTTAGGTTTGGGGACCCTAGAGACCCAGTACTTC.

The chain has TRBV27 and TRBJ1-5, with D unclear. Germline values: CDR1 MNHEY, CDR2 SMNVEV (reference sequence). V was clipped by 5 bases and J by 6 bases, with 11 bases between them. The CDR3 sequence is 13 residues long. The CDR3 protein is CASSHVKTQPQHF. The CDR3 DNA sequence: TGTGCCAGCAGTCATGTGAAAACTCAGCCCCAGCATTTT.

V and J are TRBV5-8 and TRBJ2-1, with TRBD1 matching 8 bases. The germline V gene has CDR1 SGHTS and CDR2 YDEGEE. CDR3 length: 15 amino acids. V dropped 7 bases and J dropped 8; count of bases not matched to a gene: 14. CDR3 amino acids: CASGDRPLIIDEQFF. In nucleotides, the CDR3 is TGTGCCAGCGGGGACAGGCCCCTGATTATAGATGAGCAGTTCTTC.

This chain's CDR3 is CASSLVGEGYTF. In DNA form, the CDR3 reads TGTGCCAGCAGCTTAGTGGGAGAAGGCTACACCTTC. This chain links TRBV7-8 with TRBJ1-2; D is unresolved. The CDR3 has 12 amino acids. Germline V gene sequence: CDR1 SGHVS, CDR2 FQNEAQ. V lost 1 base, J lost 8 bases, and 8 bases lay in between.

This sequence joins TRBV19 and TRBJ2-7; 7 positions match TRBD1. The length of the CDR3 is 15 residues. V trimming: 3 bases; J trimming: 3 bases; junction bases outside the gene matches: 8. Germline V gene data show CDR1 as LNHDA and CDR2 as SQIVND (reference sequence). CDR3 DNA: TGTGCCAGTAGTATCCGACAGGGCATCTACTACGAGCAGTACTTC. Translating gives CASSIRQGIYYEQYF. Using reference TRBV19 and TRBJ2-7 for the parts outside the CDR3, the full variable domain is DGGITQSPKYLFRKEGQNVTLSCEQNLNHDAMYWYRQDPGQGLRLIYYSQIVNDFQKGDIAEGYSVSREKKESFPLTVTSAQKNPTAFYLCASSIRQGIYYEQYFGPGTRLTVT.

V is TRBV29-1 and J is TRBJ2-7; 7 bases match TRBD1. The CDR3 loop spans 11 amino acids. J lost 1 base, V lost 7 bases, and 1 base had no gene match. Germline CDR1 reads SQVTM; CDR2 reads ANQGSEA. Here the CDR3 reads CSAGQSYEQYF. DNA for the CDR3: TGCAGCGCGGGACAGTCCTACGAGCAGTACTTC.

As to this clone: Different DNA sequences within this sample yield the same CDR3. The chain has TRBV27 and TRBJ1-2; 7 bases are a match to TRBD1. The CDR3 is 18 amino acids. Germline CDR1 MNHEY, CDR2 SMNVEV (reference sequence). Trimming at V came to 6 bases and at J to 0 bases, leaving 16 bases not matched to a gene. For the CDR3, the DNA is TGTGCCAGCAGATCTAGCCCTCTGACAGGGAAAGCTAACTATGGCTACACCTTC. This translates into CASRSSPLTGKANYGYTF.

This clone came up once. The chain recombines TRBV7-2 with TRBJ2-1, with 10 bases fitting TRBD2. Germline V CDR1 and CDR2: SGHTA, FQGNSA. V lost 5 bases to trimming and J lost 4 bases; unmatched junction nucleotides: 2. The CDR3 length is 14 residues. The CDR3 reads CASSTTSGYNEQFF. The CDR3 bases are TGTGCCAGCAGCACGACTAGCGGGTACAATGAGCAGTTCTTC.

The V call is TRBV4-3, the J call TRBJ1-1, with D perhaps matching TRBD1 (6 bases). The CDR3 is 15 amino acids. The V and J ends lost 0 bases and 2 bases respectively, with 10 bases between them. CDR1 is LGHNA, CDR2 YSLEER, per germline. The CDR3 DNA is TGCGCCAGCAGCCAAGATGACAGGACAAACACTGAAGCTTTCTTT. Its translation is CASSQDDRTNTEAFF.

V usage is TRBV2 and J usage is TRBJ1-4; 7 bases agree with TRBD1. CDR3 size: 14 residues. Germline V gives CDR1 SNHLY, CDR2 FYNNEI. The V and J ends lost 6 bases and 1 base, in that order; junction bases with no gene match: 2. The CDR3 is CASSAGGTNEKLFF. CDR3 nucleotides: TGTGCCAGCAGCGCAGGGGGAACTAATGAAAAACTGTTTTTT.

This CDR3 is CASSPTSGANVLTF. In DNA, the CDR3 is TGTGCCAGCAGCCCAACGTCGGGGGCCAACGTCCTGACTTTC. The rearrangement links TRBV25-1 to TRBJ2-6, with D unclear. CDR3 length equals 14 residues. Trimming took off 6 bases at V and 4 bases at J, with 10 bases between the two ends. Per germline, CDR1 MGHDK and CDR2 SYGVNS.

J is TRBJ2-7 and V is TRBV4-2; either TRBD1 or TRBD2 may supply D (7 bases each). V was clipped by 2 bases and J by 2 bases, with 13 bases between them. CDR1 LGHNA and CDR2 YNFKEQ come from the germline V gene. This CDR3 has 15 amino acids. The CDR3 sequence is CASSQRQGGTYEQYF. Here the CDR3 DNA reads TGTGCCAGCAGCCAACGACAGGGAGGGACCTACGAGCAGTACTTC.

The chain joins TRBV19 to TRBJ1-6; 12 nucleotides align to TRBD1. V gave up 4 bases and J gave up 11 bases; unmatched junction bases: 9. CDR3 size: 16 residues. Germline V gene sequence: CDR1 LNHDA, CDR2 SQIVND (reference sequence). CDR3 sequence: CASSNSGTGGGTPLHF. CDR3 DNA sequence: TGTGCCAGTAGTAACTCCGGGACAGGGGGCGGGACACCCCTCCACTTT.

This clone was seen a handful of times. The V gene is TRBV19, the J gene TRBJ1-5; D is perhaps TRBD1 (6 bases). The CDR3 sequence is 17 residues long. Germline CDR1 and CDR2: LNHDA and SQIVND (reference sequence). V was shortened by 7 bases and J by 2 bases, with 21 bases between the two germline ends. The CDR3 spells CASNQQTGPDRNQPQHF. CDR3 sequence (DNA): TGTGCCAGTAACCAACAGACAGGCCCGGACCGCAATCAGCCCCAGCATTTT.

J is TRBJ2-7 and V is TRBV6-1; a possible D gene is TRBD2 (5 bases). V lost 6 bases, J lost 3 bases, and 12 bases lay in between. Per germline, CDR1 MNHNS and CDR2 SASEGT. This CDR3 is 13 amino acids long. CDR3 DNA sequence: TGTGCCAGCAGGAACGGAGGTAGCTACGAGCAGTACTTC. Residues: CASRNGGSYEQYF.

CDR3 sequence (DNA): TGTGCCAGTAGTATGACTTACGGCTACACCTTC. Protein product: CASSMTYGYTF. V and J are TRBV19 and TRBJ1-2, with D unresolved. Looked up from germline, CDR1 is LNHDA and CDR2 is SQIVND (reference sequence). V lost 3 bases to trimming and J lost 8 bases, with 7 bases between them. This CDR3 is 11 amino acids long.

The rearrangement uses TRBV23-1 and TRBJ2-5; D remains ambiguous. TRBV23-1 is treated as an ORF (open reading frame) with a function not yet certain. V was shortened by 7 bases and J by 3 bases, with 12 bases between the two germline ends. The CDR3 covers 13 residues. In nucleotides, the CDR3 is TGCGCCAGCACGTCTCGGTTGAAAGAGACCCAGTACTTC. Amino acid sequence: CASTSRLKETQYF.

The chain uses TRBV15 and TRBJ2-7, with D unresolved. V lost 3 bases and J lost 0, with 6 bases in between. The germline CDR1 and CDR2 sequences are LNHNV and YYDKDF (reference sequence). The CDR3 totals 13 residues. CDR3 nucleotides: TGTGCCACCAGCAGGTGGGGCTCCTACGAGCAGTACTTC. It codes for CATSRWGSYEQYF.

The V call is TRBV9, the J call TRBJ2-6; D remains unclear. The CDR3 runs to 15 residues. Per germline, CDR1 SGDLS and CDR2 YYNGEE. V was clipped by 1 base and J by 0 bases, with 5 bases between them. The CDR3 loop reads CASSVQSSGANVLTF. In DNA, the CDR3 is TGTGCCAGCAGCGTACAGAGCTCTGGGGCCAACGTCCTGACTTTC.

This chain links TRBV5-1 with TRBJ2-1; D is unresolved. This CDR3 is 12 amino acids long. The V gene's germline CDR1 is SGHRS and CDR2 YFSETQ. V lost 3 bases, J lost 10 bases, and 11 bases lay in between. The CDR3 nucleotides are TGCGCCAGCAGCTCTCCTGGCAACGAGCAGTTCTTC. Its translation is CASSSPGNEQFF. Combining the CDR3 with reference TRBV5-1 and TRBJ2-1 gives the whole variable domain KAGVTQTPRYLIKTRGQQVTLSCSPISGHRSVSWYQQTPGQGLQFLFEYFSETQRNKGNFPGRFSGRQFSNSRSEMNVSTLELGDSALYLCASSSPGNEQFFGPGTRLTVL.

The chain carries TRBV5-1 and TRBJ2-3; 7 bases are a match to TRBD1. After removal of 4 bases from V and 1 base from J, the junction contained 6 bases not matched to a gene. The CDR3 covers 15 residues. The V gene's germline CDR1 is SGHRS and CDR2 YFSETQ. The CDR3 spells CASSVGGAGTDTQYF. In nucleotides, the CDR3 is TGCGCCAGCAGCGTAGGGGGCGCGGGCACAGATACGCAGTATTTT.

The chain uses TRBV5-1 and TRBJ2-5, with D perhaps matching TRBD1 (5 bases). V was trimmed by 4 bases and J by 1 base, leaving 8 bases between them. Germline V CDR1 and CDR2: SGHRS, YFSETQ. The CDR3 covers 13 residues. The CDR3 loop is CASSRTTQETQYF. The CDR3 nucleotides are TGCGCCAGCAGCCGGACAACCCAAGAGACCCAGTACTTC. The entire variable domain, with the rest obtained from reference TRBV5-1 and TRBJ2-5, is as follows: KAGVTQTPRYLIKTRGQQVTLSCSPISGHRSVSWYQQTPGQGLQFLFEYFSETQRNKGNFPGRFSGRQFSNSRSEMNVSTLELGDSALYLCASSRTTQETQYFGPGTRLLVL.

The chain is built from TRBV6-1 and TRBJ1-2, with a weak D call TRBD1 (5 bases). Trimming stripped 3 bases from V and 8 bases from J, with 16 bases between. This CDR3 has 14 residues. CDR1 MNHNS and CDR2 SASEGT come from the germline V gene. In DNA, the CDR3 is TGTGCCAGCAGTGAGTCCGGGACGGTGAGCGGCTACACCTTC. This encodes CASSESGTVSGYTF.

The CDR3 nucleotides are TGTGCCAGCAGCTTGGGACTAGCGGGAGAGACCCAGTACTTC. Its protein product is CASSLGLAGETQYF. V is TRBV5-4 and J is TRBJ2-5, with 10 bases aligning to TRBD2. CDR3 length equals 14 residues. CDR1 is SGHNT and CDR2 is YYREEE in the germline V gene (reference sequence). V lost 0 bases to trimming and J lost 4 bases; unmatched junction nucleotides: 0. Looking up the rest from reference TRBV5-4 and TRBJ2-5 gives the full variable domain: ETGVTQSPTHLIKTRGQQVTLRCSSQSGHNTVSWYQQALGQGPQFIFQYYREEENGRGNFPPRFSGLQFPNYSSELNVNALELDDSALYLCASSLGLAGETQYFGPGTRLLVL.

The rearrangement joins TRBV5-4 to TRBJ2-5; D call uncertain. The CDR3 has 16 residues. Germline assignment: CDR1 SGHNT and CDR2 YYREEE (reference sequence). Trimming stripped 0 bases from V and 2 bases from J, with 14 bases between. For the CDR3, the DNA is TGTGCCAGCAGCTTGGGGGGTCGCCTCACTCAAGAGACCCAGTACTTC. Encoded protein: CASSLGGRLTQETQYF.